These T cell receptor beta chains were read from a single sample in a study of Graves' ophthalmopathy and Graves' hyperthyroidism. TCRdb passed the multiplex PCR reads through MiXCR, listing each CDR3 protein once. This sample carries about 700,000 distinct CDR3 sequences, just over 40% of them seen once, and the ten largest clones take over 2.5%. The sequenced sample consisted of peripheral blood. Every receptor here comes from an adult man with Graves' ophthalmopathy. Each CDR3 is given with its conserved first and last residue. A D gene is named only where the DNA matches it firmly.

- TRBJ2-5 TRBV10-3 CAASGPRKETQYF
- TRBJ2-5 TRBV12-3/TRBV12-4 CASSSVTEGETQYF
TRBD1 TRBJ2-7 TRBV7-9 CASSLKGGEGTAAYEQYF
- TRBJ2-7 TRBV5-1 CASSRNRDYEQYF
TRBD1 TRBJ1-2 TRBV2 CASSLDRATGGYTF
TRBD1 TRBJ1-1 TRBV7-2 CASSWTGRPQVAFF
TRBD1 TRBJ2-5 TRBV7-9 CASSLKRQGIWETQYF
TRBD1 TRBJ1-1 TRBV7-9 CASSPWQGANTEAFF
TRBD2 TRBJ2-7 TRBV5-1 CASSPSGRKDEQYF
- TRBJ2-5 TRBV10-3 CAISESNRQETQYF
- TRBJ1-2 TRBV5-1 CASSLDPGLGNYGYTF
- TRBJ2-7 TRBV5-1 CASSLLTGTGSYEQYF
TRBD1 TRBJ1-2 TRBV10-3 CAIRTGGSNYGYTF
TRBD1 TRBJ2-3 TRBV29-1 CSVDGTGGDDTQYF
- TRBJ2-3 TRBV29-1 CSGVTAAADTQYF
- TRBJ1-4 TRBV7-8 CASSLGELW
TRBD1 TRBJ1-2 TRBV2 CARHDREGNYGYTF
TRBD2 TRBJ2-7 TRBV2 CASSYSELAGSNEQYF
- TRBJ2-7 TRBV7-6 CASSLGGGGSEQYF
- TRBJ2-7 TRBV5-1 CASSFSGTTYEQYF
- TRBJ2-5 TRBV29-1 CSVSRVQETQYF
- TRBJ1-4 TRBV5-1 CASSLARGNNEKLFF
TRBD1 TRBJ1-6 TRBV29-1 CRGRGQSYNSPLHF
TRBD2 TRBJ2-7 TRBV5-6 CASSEGLAGEIYEQYF
TRBD1 TRBJ2-5 TRBV15 CATSRAGTGGQYF
- TRBJ2-5 TRBV25-1 CASSDSVKLGETQYF
TRBD1 TRBJ2-2 TRBV19 CASHDRGEIYTGELFF
TRBD1 TRBJ1-1 TRBV24-1 CATSKGGDRVTEAFF
- TRBJ2-7 TRBV4-3 CASSPDTLYEQYF
- TRBJ1-1 TRBV3-1 CASSPQQVGRAFF
TRBD1 TRBJ2-7 TRBV9 CASSERQGEGYEQYF
TRBD1 TRBJ1-2 TRBV19 CASTPLGQGGDGYTF
- TRBJ1-2 TRBV5-6 CASSLDPTNYGYTF
- TRBJ1-1 TRBV19 CASTTPPATEAFF
TRBD2 TRBJ2-7 TRBV7-9 CASSQDGWRGSYEQYF
TRBD2 TRBJ2-5 TRBV7-2 CASSQPGLAREAQYF
- TRBJ1-4 TRBV14 CASSPQGTTNEKLFF
- TRBJ2-2 TRBV29-1 CSASSLEGSGELFF
- TRBJ2-7 TRBV10-3 CASSYSGPSVGEQYF
TRBD1 - TRBV20-1 CSASETGVGNEQFF
TRBD1 TRBJ2-6 TRBV7-8 CASSPPGTGSPGANVLTF
- TRBJ1-2 TRBV7-2 CASSRLAGLTYDYTF
- TRBJ1-1 TRBV2 CASSETRMGGTEAFF
- TRBJ2-7 TRBV10-3 CASSESGGRGLFYEQYF
- TRBJ1-1 TRBV10-3 CANTPPGGEAFF
TRBD1 TRBJ1-1 TRBV6-2/TRBV6-3 CASSLGQVESFF
- TRBJ1-1 TRBV19 CASSPTTYGTHKNTEAFF
TRBD1 TRBJ2-5 TRBV10-3 CAISDGTGGETQYF
- TRBJ2-7 TRBV10-3 CASSLNQRYEQYF
TRBD1 TRBJ2-5 TRBV2 CASNTWTGVKKETQYF
- TRBJ2-1 TRBV2 CASSEGTYNEQFF
- TRBJ2-5 TRBV7-2 CASSTPLGSQETQYF
TRBD1 TRBJ1-2 TRBV12-3/TRBV12-4 CASSGDRGQHYGYTF
- TRBJ2-5 TRBV15 CATSRDSALKLPAQETQYF
TRBD2 TRBJ2-2 TRBV9 CASSVFSGGFTGELFF
- TRBJ1-3 TRBV9 CASGGGVYGNTIYF
TRBD1 TRBJ1-4 TRBV13 CASSTDRGEGEKLFF
TRBD1 TRBJ1-4 TRBV12-3/TRBV12-4 CASSSTGVREKLFF
- TRBJ1-1 TRBV9 CASSLDGGVGTEAFF